This is a list of T cell receptor beta chains from one sample in a study of beta chain features in type 1 diabetes. Sequenced by immunoSEQ multiplex PCR; TCRdb stores in-frame clones only, minus some. The sample includes 350,000 or so clones, about 18% of them seen just once. Sequencing input: naive CD4+ T cells from blood. The source of these receptors is a young woman in good health. Each CDR3 is given with its conserved first and last residue. Clone size is stated in some rows and not others, as once, few, many or a class when expanded.

>13|few|TRBV11-2|TRBJ2-7
CASSAGASNEQYF
>15|-|TRBV5-1|TRBJ2-7
CASSPTGLAAYEQYF
>12|-|TRBV28|TRBJ1-1
CASSLSFTEAFF
>15|-|TRBV15|TRBJ2-1
CATSRDQGQYNEQFF
>14|few|TRBV5-1|TRBJ2-7
CASSSRTGEGEQYF
>17|-|TRBV5-1|TRBJ2-1
CASSFGPLAGGRYEQFF
>15|-|TRBV6-1|TRBJ2-1
CASSPGLAGYNEQFF
>16|-|TRBV5-4|TRBJ2-3
CASSLETSGRGNTQYF
>16|-|TRBV11-2|TRBJ2-1
CASSLIAGSSYNEQFF
>13|few|TRBV7-9|TRBJ1-1
CASSSSTPTEAFF
>14|few|TRBV11-1|TRBJ2-3
CASTPERGTDTQYF
>13|-|TRBV5-4|TRBJ2-3
CASSETGTDTQYF
>13|-|TRBV2|TRBJ1-2
CASVGQGVVGYTF
>12|few|TRBV29-1|TRBJ2-2
CSAGIYTGELFF
>17|few|TRBV9|TRBJ2-3
CASSSGTSGGASDTQYF
>14|-|TRBV5-1|TRBJ2-2
CASSLSGDTGELFF
>14|-|TRBV15|TRBJ1-1
CATTPGRGNTEAFF
>14|few|TRBV7-8|TRBJ2-5
CASSPRRAQETQYF
>11|-|TRBV20-1|TRBJ1-2
CSAGIRDGYTF
>13|-|TRBV2|TRBJ2-7
CASSDPRTYEQYF
>17|-|TRBV11-2|TRBJ2-3
CASSFLTSQRSADTQYF
>15|-|TRBV5-4|TRBJ2-3
CASSSSGTSTDTQYF
>13|-|TRBV19|TRBJ1-5
CASRRFSNQPQHF
>16|few|TRBV23-1|TRBJ1-2
CASSLKEGGCHDGYTF
>15|few|TRBV4-3|TRBJ1-3
CASSQDNRAGNTIYF
>13|few|TRBV10-3|TRBJ2-5
CAIRTSGEETQYF
>13|-|TRBV11-2|TRBJ2-3
CARGTSGGDTQYF
>18|-|TRBV7-2|TRBJ2-7
CASSTPVVLSGRFYEQYF
>14|few|TRBV4-1|TRBJ2-5
CASSVGRGQETQYF
>14|-|TRBV25-1|TRBJ2-3
CASNRAGETDTQYF
>16|-|TRBV15|TRBJ2-1
CATSRGASAIYNEQFF
>17|-|TRBV5-1|TRBJ2-3
CASSLSPGGRGGDTQYF
>18|-|TRBV2|TRBJ2-3
CASSEETSPPRSTDTQYF
>15|-|TRBV19|TRBJ2-1
CASSIDGALYNEQFF
>11|-|TRBV5-6|TRBJ1-2
CASSSYRVHTF
>15|-|TRBV7-9|TRBJ2-1
CASSLDRGTYNEQFF
>13|few|TRBV29-1|TRBJ2-2
CSVVPVTGGELFF
>16|-|TRBV5-1|TRBJ2-5
CASSLGTREVGETQYF
>13|few|TRBV7-2|TRBJ2-5
CASSVVAQETQYF
>13|-|TRBV10-3|TRBJ2-1
CARRASGSNEQFF
>14|-|TRBV6-5|TRBJ2-1
CAISGLAGVNEQFF
>15|-|TRBV7-9|TRBJ2-7
CASSSPAGRGDEQYF
>14|-|TRBV10-3|TRBJ2-7
CAISGASDSYEQYF
>13|-|TRBV7-2|TRBJ1-1
CASSDARSTEAFF
>14|-|TRBV4-1|TRBJ2-1
CASSQRQGYNEQFF
>15|-|TRBV4-1|TRBJ2-7
CASSRPGQGAGEQYF
>13|few|TRBV30|TRBJ2-3
CAWMITGGDTQYF
>15|-|TRBV18|TRBJ1-1
CASSPGLQGGTEAFF